One sample yielded the 18 T cell receptor beta chains listed below, sequenced in a study of blood T cells in healthy people across ages. A sample-barcoded 5' primer and a J-beta primer mix were used in a second PCR of roughly 7 to 11 cycles. TCRdb redid the calling of the 5' RACE reads with MiXCR, one entry per CDR3 protein. The table includes hundreds of thousands of distinct CDR3 sequences, 24% detected once. These sequences were also reported in another study, on T cells of mothers and their children.

The sample consisted of blood. These receptors were collected from a boy aged 5-17 years in good health.

The gene calls are TRBV29-1 and TRBJ1-2, with 8 bases fitting TRBD1. J was trimmed by 6 bases and V by 7 bases; bases with no gene match: 13. Germline lookup yields CDR1 SQVTM and CDR2 ANQGSEA. The CDR3 sequence is 14 residues long. DNA for the CDR3: TGCAGCGCCCCGGTCACAGGGGGGAGAAATGGCTACACCTTC. Protein: CSAPVTGGRNGYTF.

The gene calls are TRBV20-1 and TRBJ1-1; D may be TRBD1 (6 bases). This CDR3 is built from 13 residues. The ends were cut back, 4 bases at V and 1 base at J, with 10 bases in the middle. Per the germline V gene, CDR1 is DFQATT and CDR2 is SNEGSKA (reference sequence). The CDR3 sequence is CSANRDTNTEAFF. The CDR3 nucleotides are TGCAGTGCTAACCGGGACACGAACACTGAAGCTTTCTTT.

Here the CDR3 reads CASQGAVEQYF. CDR3 coding DNA: TGTGCCAGCCAGGGGGCGGTGGAGCAGTACTTC. The chain uses TRBV3-1 and TRBJ2-5, with 8 bases identical to TRBD1. The CDR3 extends over 11 amino acids. The V gene's germline CDR1 is LGHDT and CDR2 YNNKEL (reference sequence). V trimming: 8 bases; J trimming: 11 bases; junction bases outside the gene matches: 7.

The sample holds many counts of this clonotype. The J gene is TRBJ2-5, the V gene TRBV5-6; D gene uncertain. The CDR3 covers 14 residues. The germline CDR1 and CDR2 sequences are SGHDT and YYEEEE. The germline V and J ends were trimmed by 0 bases and 5 bases, with 11 bases remaining between them. CDR3 amino acids: CASSLGVLGETQYF. The CDR3 DNA follows: TGTGCCAGCAGCTTGGGGGTTCTTGGGGAGACCCAGTACTTC.

The chain recombines TRBV15 with TRBJ1-2, with a tentative D call TRBD1 (5 bases). The germline V and J ends were trimmed by 0 bases and 5 bases, with 13 bases remaining between them. The CDR3 totals 15 residues. Germline CDR1 is LNHNV and CDR2 is YYDKDF (reference sequence). CDR3 amino acids: CATSRDRGVSYGYTF. For the CDR3, the DNA is TGTGCCACCAGCAGAGATCGGGGCGTATCGTATGGCTACACCTTC.

This clonotype was detected only a few times. Here the CDR3 reads CASSSTGGEQFF. The CDR3 nucleotides are TGTGCCAGCAGTTCGACTGGGGGCGAGCAGTTCTTC. The V call is TRBV27, the J call TRBJ2-1; perhaps TRBD1 as D (6 bases). The CDR3 is made up of 12 amino acids. From germline, CDR1 is MNHEY and CDR2 SMNVEV (reference sequence). V was pared by 4 bases and J by 10 bases, with 11 bases between.

The J gene is TRBJ2-2, the V gene TRBV28; no clear D. CDR3 length equals 13 residues. Germline-derived CDR1 and CDR2 are MDHEN and SYDVKM. Trimming removed 5 bases at V and 6 bases at J, with 10 bases between. CDR3 DNA: TGTGCCAGCAGTCAAGGCCGGGCCGGGGAGCTGTTTTTT. Translated: CASSQGRAGELFF.

The chain carries TRBV7-6 and TRBJ1-5; D not certain. Germline CDR1 SGHVS, CDR2 FNYEAQ. Trimming shortened V by 6 bases and J by 2 bases, and 8 bases separated the two germline ends. This CDR3 comprises 13 residues. The CDR3 is CASSPIGNQPQHF. Written as DNA, the CDR3 is TGTGCCAGCAGTCCGATCGGCAATCAGCCCCAGCATTTT.

This rearrangement joins TRBV5-5 to TRBJ2-2; D is undetermined. The CDR3 spans 14 residues. With 0 bases removed from V and 5 bases from J, the gap between germline ends came to 8 bases. Per the germline V gene, CDR1 is SGHKS and CDR2 is YYEKEE (reference sequence). CDR3 DNA sequence: TGTGCCAGCAGCTTGGGGCACAAGACCGGGGAGCTGTTTTTT. Translated, it gives CASSLGHKTGELFF.

This clonotype was detected a few times. CDR3 residues: CSARGGADYNEQFF. The CDR3 DNA follows: TGCAGTGCTAGAGGAGGAGCGGATTACAATGAGCAGTTCTTC. This chain joins TRBV20-1 and TRBJ2-1; D might be TRBD2 (5 bases). Germline CDR1 and CDR2: DFQATT and SNEGSKA (reference sequence). V dropped 1 base and J dropped 4 bases, with 11 bases sitting between them. The CDR3 is 14 amino acids.

This clonotype came up a few times. CDR3 coding DNA: TGCAGTGCTCGTCCTACCGGCGGCTGTGGGGGCTACGAGCAGTACTTC. This translates into CSARPTGGCGGYEQYF. The chain links TRBV20-1 to TRBJ2-7; D may match TRBD1 or TRBD2 (5 bases each). Trimming shortened V by 5 bases and J by 3 bases, and 23 bases separated the two germline ends. Germline CDR1 and CDR2: DFQATT and SNEGSKA (reference sequence). The CDR3 contains 16 residues.

This clonotype came up a few times. The chain carries TRBV19 and TRBJ2-1, with 8 bases aligning to TRBD2. CDR3 length equals 16 residues. V lost 5 bases, J lost 7 bases, and 13 bases stayed unmatched. Germline CDR1 is LNHDA and CDR2 is SQIVND (reference sequence). CDR3 region: CASSPLRAGAGNEQFF. The CDR3 DNA sequence: TGTGCCAGTAGTCCCCTTCGAGCGGGAGCGGGGAATGAGCAGTTCTTC. Based on the CDR3 plus reference TRBV19 and TRBJ2-1, the full variable domain is DGGITQSPKYLFRKEGQNVTLSCEQNLNHDAMYWYRQDPGQGLRLIYYSQIVNDFQKGDIAEGYSVSREKKESFPLTVTSAQKNPTAFYLCASSPLRAGAGNEQFFGPGTRLTVL.

V is TRBV29-1 and J is TRBJ2-3; D ambiguous. The tail of the sequence fits TRBJ2-1 better, so the J call may be wrong. This CDR3 is built from 13 residues. Germline V gene sequence: CDR1 SQVTM, CDR2 ANQGSEA. The CDR3 loop is CSVKFTPLSEQFF. Written as DNA, the CDR3 is TGCAGCGTTAAGTTCACCCCCCTCTCTGAGCAGTTCTTC.

This clonotype has a single count. This chain links TRBV4-3 with TRBJ1-6; D is ambiguous. The CDR3 sequence is 14 residues long. The V gene lost 0 bases and the J gene lost 8 bases, with 8 bases spanning the gap. Germline V gives CDR1 LGHNA, CDR2 YSLEER. DNA for the CDR3: TGCGCCAGCAGCCAAGATTATTGGGATTCACCCCTCCACTTT. It codes for CASSQDYWDSPLHF.

This clonotype showed up just a few times. This chain connects TRBV7-9 to TRBJ1-6, with unresolved D. Germline V CDR1 and CDR2: SEHNR, FQNEAQ (reference sequence). The CDR3 consists of 12 residues. V was clipped by 1 base and J by 5 bases, with 0 bases between them. CDR3 residues: CASSLDNSPLHF. The CDR3 DNA sequence: TGTGCCAGCAGCTTAGATAATTCACCCCTCCACTTT.

The chain is built from TRBV6-5 and TRBJ2-7; D is unclear. CDR3 length: 14 residues. CDR1 and CDR2 from the germline V gene are MNHEY and SVGAGI. Trimming took off 7 bases at V and 0 bases at J, with 13 bases between the two ends. For the CDR3, the DNA is TGTGCCAGCACCAACGCAGGCAACTCCTACGAGCAGTACTTC. It specifies CASTNAGNSYEQYF.

This clonotype was counted only a few times. Germline is not matched at one junction end, which may reflect a read error. The rearrangement links TRBV9 to TRBJ2-7, with D maybe TRBD2 (5 bases). This CDR3 is built from 12 residues. Germline CDR1 is SGDLS and CDR2 is YYNGEE. CDR3 DNA sequence: TGTGCCAGCAGCGTAGAAGGAGGCGAGCAGCACTTC. Translation gives CASSVEGGEQHF. Complete variable domain (other parts from reference TRBV9 and TRBJ2-7): DSGVTQTPKHLITATGQRVTLRCSPRSGDLSVYWYQQSLDQGLQFLIQYYNGEERAKGNILERFSAQQFPDLHSELNLSSLELGDSALYFCASSVEGGEQHFGPGTRLTVT.

This clonotype has only a few counts. One end of the junction is discordant with germline, which a read error may explain. This chain uses TRBV29-1 with TRBJ2-7, with 9 bases identical to TRBD2. Looked up from germline, CDR1 is SQVTM and CDR2 is ANQGSEA. The CDR3 extends over 16 amino acids. DNA of the CDR3: TGCAGCGTTGAGGATAGCGGGAGAGGTGTCACCTACGAGCAGCACTTC. The encoded protein is CSVEDSGRGVTYEQHF.